What follows are 10 T cell receptor beta chains derived from one specimen sequenced in a study of T-cell reconstitution after alpha-beta-depleted transplantation in children. A library of TCRbeta sequences, prepared with unique molecular identifiers, was generated. TCRdb re-analysed the PCR reads in MiXCR, keeping a single row per CDR3 protein. The sample includes around 380,000 distinct CDR3 sequences, roughly 11% seen only once; the top ten take roughly 6%. The sample consisted of PBMCs from the stem cell graft donor, taken from the stem cell graft. The receptors shown here come from a human donor who donated a stem cell graft to a child with acute myeloid leukemia.

The chain recombines TRBV4-3 with TRBJ1-1, with TRBD1 as a possible D gene (6 bases). The V end was cut by 0 bases, the J end by 1 base, with 12 bases between. Germline loops: CDR1 LGHNA, CDR2 YSLEER. The CDR3 sequence is 16 residues long. The CDR3 DNA sequence: TGCGCCAGCAGCCAAGATAGGGGGACGGCGAACACTGAAGCTTTCTTT. It encodes CASSQDRGTANTEAFF.

This clonotype was detected only a few times. V gene TRBV3-1 combines with J gene TRBJ2-3; 8 positions agree with TRBD1. The CDR3 runs 14 residues. The V gene's germline CDR1 is LGHDT and CDR2 YNNKEL (reference sequence). J lost 3 bases, V lost 6 bases, and 5 bases had no gene match. This CDR3 reads CASRLTGETDTQYF. Written as DNA, the CDR3 is TGTGCCAGCAGACTGACAGGGGAGACAGATACGCAGTATTTT.

This clonotype was seen only a few times. V and J are TRBV9 and TRBJ2-3; possibly TRBD2 for D (6 bases). The CDR3 runs 16 residues. The germline V gene has CDR1 SGDLS and CDR2 YYNGEE. The V end lost 4 bases, the J end lost 2 bases, and 17 bases lay between the germline ends. CDR3 nucleotide sequence: TGTGCCAGCAGCCCCCGATTAGGCGGGAACACAGATACGCAGTATTTT. Amino acids: CASSPRLGGNTDTQYF. Based on the CDR3 plus reference TRBV9 and TRBJ2-3, the full variable domain is DSGVTQTPKHLITATGQRVTLRCSPRSGDLSVYWYQQSLDQGLQFLIQYYNGEERAKGNILERFSAQQFPDLHSELNLSSLELGDSALYFCASSPRLGGNTDTQYFGPGTRLTVL.

This clonotype has only a few counts. The chain links TRBV5-1 to TRBJ2-7, with TRBD2 matching over 7 bases. The CDR3 extends over 15 amino acids. With 0 bases clipped from V and 3 bases from J, the junction kept 6 bases outside the gene matches. Per the germline V gene, CDR1 is SGHRS and CDR2 is YFSETQ. CDR3 residues: CASSLVVGTNYEQYF. CDR3 nucleotides: TGCGCCAGCAGCTTGGTTGTTGGGACTAACTACGAGCAGTACTTC.

The gene calls are TRBV27 and TRBJ2-5, with D unclear. CDR3 size: 12 residues. Trimming pared 3 bases from V and 5 bases from J, leaving 7 bases between. The V gene's germline CDR1 is MNHEY and CDR2 SMNVEV (reference sequence). CDR3 bases: TGTGCCAGCAGTTTTTTGTGGGAGACCCAGTACTTC. It translates to CASSFLWETQYF.

The gene calls are TRBV9 and TRBJ2-7; D ambiguous. V shed 0 bases and J shed 0 bases, with 4 bases lying between them. Germline values: CDR1 SGDLS, CDR2 YYNGEE. CDR3 length equals 13 residues. The CDR3 loop reads CASSVGDSYEQYF. The CDR3 coding sequence is TGTGCCAGCAGCGTAGGAGACTCCTACGAGCAGTACTTC.

In its sample, this clonotype was seen a few times. CDR3 nucleotides: TGTGCCAGTACAAATGGGCAGGGGCGGGGCGTTGGGACTGAAGCTTTCTTT. Protein product: CASTNGQGRGVGTEAFF. V is TRBV19 and J is TRBJ1-1; possible D gene TRBD1, 6 bases. V was pared by 7 bases and J by 5 bases, with 26 bases between. The germline V gene has CDR1 LNHDA and CDR2 SQIVND (reference sequence). The CDR3 consists of 17 residues. The variable domain in full, completed from reference TRBV19 and TRBJ1-1, reads DGGITQSPKYLFRKEGQNVTLSCEQNLNHDAMYWYRQDPGQGLRLIYYSQIVNDFQKGDIAEGYSVSREKKESFPLTVTSAQKNPTAFYLCASTNGQGRGVGTEAFFGQGTRLTVV.

V is TRBV19 and J is TRBJ2-2, with D possibly matching TRBD2 (8 bases). Trimming pared 7 bases from V and 6 bases from J, leaving 21 bases between. Germline CDR1 is LNHDA and CDR2 is SQIVND (reference sequence). CDR3 length equals 16 residues. The CDR3 spells CASTQHSGTVSGELFF. CDR3 nucleotides: TGTGCCAGTACCCAACATAGCGGGACAGTCTCCGGGGAGCTGTTTTTT.

This clonotype was picked up a small number of times. This chain joins TRBV29-1 and TRBJ2-1; 10 nucleotides align to TRBD2. Germline V gives CDR1 SQVTM, CDR2 ANQGSEA. V shed 6 bases, J shed 6 bases, and the junction held 8 bases outside the gene matches. This CDR3 is 14 amino acids long. CDR3 nucleotide sequence: TGCAGCGTAACCCCCGGACTAGCGGCCAATGAGCAGTTCTTC. Its translation: CSVTPGLAANEQFF.

A few counts support this clonotype. V is TRBV6-1 and J is TRBJ1-1; D is uncertain. The germline V gene encodes CDR1 MNHNS and CDR2 SASEGT. The CDR3 runs 15 residues. Trimming pared 6 bases from V and 0 bases from J, leaving 14 bases between. CDR3 DNA: TGTGCCAGCAGCGAAAAGCCCCATTTGAACACTGAAGCTTTCTTT. This translates into CASSEKPHLNTEAFF.